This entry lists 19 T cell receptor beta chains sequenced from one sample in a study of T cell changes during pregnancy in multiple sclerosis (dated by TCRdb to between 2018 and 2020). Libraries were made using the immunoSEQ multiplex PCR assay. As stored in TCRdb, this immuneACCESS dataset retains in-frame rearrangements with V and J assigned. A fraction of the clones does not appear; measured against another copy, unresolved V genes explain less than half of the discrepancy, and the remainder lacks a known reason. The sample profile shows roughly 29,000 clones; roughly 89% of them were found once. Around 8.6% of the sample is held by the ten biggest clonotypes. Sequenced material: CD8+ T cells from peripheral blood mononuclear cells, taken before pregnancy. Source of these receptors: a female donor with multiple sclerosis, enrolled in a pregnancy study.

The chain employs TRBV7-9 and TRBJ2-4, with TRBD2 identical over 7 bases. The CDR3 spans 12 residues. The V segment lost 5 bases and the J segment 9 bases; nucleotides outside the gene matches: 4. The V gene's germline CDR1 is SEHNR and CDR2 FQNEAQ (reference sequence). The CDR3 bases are TGTGCCAGCAGCACGGGGGGAGGCATTCAGTACTTC. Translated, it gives CASSTGGGIQYF. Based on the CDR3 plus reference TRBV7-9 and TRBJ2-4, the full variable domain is DTGVSQNPRHKITKRGQNVTFRCDPISEHNRLYWYRQTLGQGPEFLTYFQNEAQLEKSRLLSDRFSAERPKGSFSTLEIQRTEQGDSAMYLCASSTGGGIQYFGAGTRLSVL.

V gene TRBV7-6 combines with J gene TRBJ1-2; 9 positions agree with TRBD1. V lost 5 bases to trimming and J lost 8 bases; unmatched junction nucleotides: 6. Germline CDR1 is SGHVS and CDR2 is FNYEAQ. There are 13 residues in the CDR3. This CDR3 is CASSTGTGNGYTF. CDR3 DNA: TGTGCCAGCAGCACCGGGACAGGGAACGGCTACACCTTC. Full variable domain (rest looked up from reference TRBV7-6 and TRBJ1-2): GAGVSQSPRYKVTKRGQDVALRCDPISGHVSLYWYRQALGQGPEFLTYFNYEAQQDKSGLPNDRFSAERPEGSISTLTIQRTEQRDSAMYRCASSTGTGNGYTFGSGTRLTVV.

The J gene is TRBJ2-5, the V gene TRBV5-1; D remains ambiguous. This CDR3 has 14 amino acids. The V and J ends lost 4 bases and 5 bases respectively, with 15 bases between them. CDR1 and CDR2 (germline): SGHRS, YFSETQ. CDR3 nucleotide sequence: TGCGCCAGCAGCCTCCTAGACCAGCCCGAGACCCAGTACTTC. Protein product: CASSLLDQPETQYF. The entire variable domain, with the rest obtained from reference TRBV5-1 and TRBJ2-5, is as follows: KAGVTQTPRYLIKTRGQQVTLSCSPISGHRSVSWYQQTPGQGLQFLFEYFSETQRNKGNFPGRFSGRQFSNSRSEMNVSTLELGDSALYLCASSLLDQPETQYFGPGTRLLVL.

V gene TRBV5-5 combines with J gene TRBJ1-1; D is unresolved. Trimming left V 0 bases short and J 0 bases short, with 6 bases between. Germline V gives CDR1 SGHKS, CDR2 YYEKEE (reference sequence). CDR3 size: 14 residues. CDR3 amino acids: CASSLAFMNTEAFF. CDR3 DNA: TGTGCCAGCAGCTTGGCATTCATGAACACTGAAGCTTTCTTT.

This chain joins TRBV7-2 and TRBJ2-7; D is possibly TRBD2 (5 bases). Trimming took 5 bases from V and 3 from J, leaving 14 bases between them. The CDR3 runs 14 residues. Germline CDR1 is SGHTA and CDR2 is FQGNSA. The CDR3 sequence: CASSPDAGYYEQYF. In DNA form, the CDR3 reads TGTGCCAGCAGCCCCGACGCGGGCTACTACGAGCAGTACTTC.

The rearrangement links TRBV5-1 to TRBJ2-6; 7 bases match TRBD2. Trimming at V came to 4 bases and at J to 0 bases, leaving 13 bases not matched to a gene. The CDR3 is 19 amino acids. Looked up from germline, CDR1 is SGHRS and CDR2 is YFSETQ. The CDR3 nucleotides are TGCGCCAGCAGCATTCACTTGGGAGGGGTGGGCTCTGGGGCCAACGTCCTGACTTTC. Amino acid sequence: CASSIHLGGVGSGANVLTF. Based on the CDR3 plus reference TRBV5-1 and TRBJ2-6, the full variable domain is KAGVTQTPRYLIKTRGQQVTLSCSPISGHRSVSWYQQTPGQGLQFLFEYFSETQRNKGNFPGRFSGRQFSNSRSEMNVSTLELGDSALYLCASSIHLGGVGSGANVLTFGAGSRLTVL.

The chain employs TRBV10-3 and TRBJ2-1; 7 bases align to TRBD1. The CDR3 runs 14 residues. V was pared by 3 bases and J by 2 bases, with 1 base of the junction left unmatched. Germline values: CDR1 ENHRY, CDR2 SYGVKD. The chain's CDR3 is CAISEQGTYNEQFF. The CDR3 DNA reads TGTGCCATCAGTGAACAGGGGACCTACAATGAGCAGTTCTTC.

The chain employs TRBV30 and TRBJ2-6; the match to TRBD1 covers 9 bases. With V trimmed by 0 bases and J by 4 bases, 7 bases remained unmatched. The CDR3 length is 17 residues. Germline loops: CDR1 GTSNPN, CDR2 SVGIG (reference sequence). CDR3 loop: CAWSVGTGFSGANVLTF. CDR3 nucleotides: TGTGCCTGGAGTGTAGGGACAGGGTTCTCAGGGGCCAACGTCCTGACTTTC.

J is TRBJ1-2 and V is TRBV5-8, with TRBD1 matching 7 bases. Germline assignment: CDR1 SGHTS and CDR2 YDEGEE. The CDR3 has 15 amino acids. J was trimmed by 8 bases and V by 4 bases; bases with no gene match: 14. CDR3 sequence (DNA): TGTGCCAGCAGCCCACAGGGGTTCGCTTTGCTCGGCTACACCTTC. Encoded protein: CASSPQGFALLGYTF.

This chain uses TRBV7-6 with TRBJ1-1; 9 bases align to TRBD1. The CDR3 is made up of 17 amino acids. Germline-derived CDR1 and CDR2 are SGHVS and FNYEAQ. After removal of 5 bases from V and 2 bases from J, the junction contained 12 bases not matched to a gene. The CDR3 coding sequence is TGTGCCAGCAGCCTCACAGGGACAGGGACCTTAAACACTGAAGCTTTCTTT. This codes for CASSLTGTGTLNTEAFF.

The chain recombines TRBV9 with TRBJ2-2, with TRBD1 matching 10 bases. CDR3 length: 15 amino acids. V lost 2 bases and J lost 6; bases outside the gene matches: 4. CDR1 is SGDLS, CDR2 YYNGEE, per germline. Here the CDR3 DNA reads TGTGCCAGCAGCGTGGGGGACAGGGGACCCGGGGAGCTGTTTTTT. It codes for CASSVGDRGPGELFF.

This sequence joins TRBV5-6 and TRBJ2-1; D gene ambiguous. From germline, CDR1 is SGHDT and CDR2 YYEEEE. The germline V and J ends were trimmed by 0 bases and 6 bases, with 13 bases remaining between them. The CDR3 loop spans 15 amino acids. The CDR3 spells CASSLGWLDGNEQFF. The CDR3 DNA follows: TGTGCCAGCAGCTTGGGGTGGCTAGATGGCAATGAGCAGTTCTTC.

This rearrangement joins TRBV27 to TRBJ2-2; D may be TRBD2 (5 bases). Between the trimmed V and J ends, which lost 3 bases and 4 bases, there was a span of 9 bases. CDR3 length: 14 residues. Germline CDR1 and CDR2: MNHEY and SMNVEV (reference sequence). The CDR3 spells CASSFFRGTGELFF. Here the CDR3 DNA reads TGTGCCAGCAGTTTTTTTCGGGGCACCGGGGAGCTGTTTTTT.

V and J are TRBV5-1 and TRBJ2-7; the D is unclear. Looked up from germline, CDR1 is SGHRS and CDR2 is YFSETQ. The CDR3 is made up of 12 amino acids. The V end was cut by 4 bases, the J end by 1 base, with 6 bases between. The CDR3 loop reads CASSPGSYEQYF. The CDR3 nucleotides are TGCGCCAGCAGCCCAGGATCCTACGAGCAGTACTTC.

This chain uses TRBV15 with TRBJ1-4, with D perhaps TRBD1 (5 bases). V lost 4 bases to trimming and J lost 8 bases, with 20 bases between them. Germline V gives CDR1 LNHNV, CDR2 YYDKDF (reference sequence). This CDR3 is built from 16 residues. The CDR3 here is CATSIPGGGVGEKLFF. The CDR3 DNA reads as TGTGCCACCAGCATCCCCGGGGGAGGGGTGGGGGAAAAACTGTTTTTT.

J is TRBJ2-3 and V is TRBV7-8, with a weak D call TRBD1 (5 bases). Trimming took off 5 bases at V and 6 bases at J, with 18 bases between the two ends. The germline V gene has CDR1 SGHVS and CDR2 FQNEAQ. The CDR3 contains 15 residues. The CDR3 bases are TGTGCCAGCAGCCCTTCAGGGCGCGCTGGTGATACGCAGTATTTT. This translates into CASSPSGRAGDTQYF.

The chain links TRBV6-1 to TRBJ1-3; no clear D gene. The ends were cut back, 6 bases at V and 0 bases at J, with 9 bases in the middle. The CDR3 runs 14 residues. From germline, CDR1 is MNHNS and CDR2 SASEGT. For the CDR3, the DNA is TGTGCCAGCAGATATCGGGGCTCTGGAAACACCATATATTTT. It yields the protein CASRYRGSGNTIYF.

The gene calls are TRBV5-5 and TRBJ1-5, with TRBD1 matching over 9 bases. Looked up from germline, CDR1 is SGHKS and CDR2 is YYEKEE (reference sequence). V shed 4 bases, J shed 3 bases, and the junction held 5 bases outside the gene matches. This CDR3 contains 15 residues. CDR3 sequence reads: CASSDRDRDNQPQHF. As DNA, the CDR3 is TGTGCCAGCAGCGACCGGGACAGGGACAATCAGCCCCAGCATTTT.

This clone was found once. In DNA form, the CDR3 reads TGTGCCAGCAGCTCTAACAGACCAGGGTACTATGGCTACACCTTC. This gives the protein CASSSNRPGYYGYTF. This rearrangement joins TRBV7-9 to TRBJ1-2, with D possibly being TRBD1 (5 bases). V was cut by 4 bases and J by 3 bases, with 15 bases left in between. Looked up from germline, CDR1 is SEHNR and CDR2 is FQNEAQ (reference sequence). The CDR3 has 15 amino acids. Based on the CDR3 plus reference TRBV7-9 and TRBJ1-2, the full variable domain is DTGVSQNPRHKITKRGQNVTFRCDPISEHNRLYWYRQTLGQGPEFLTYFQNEAQLEKSRLLSDRFSAERPKGSFSTLEIQRTEQGDSAMYLCASSSNRPGYYGYTFGSGTRLTVV.